This T cell receptor beta chain was captured by sequencing in a study of control samples from healthy donors and cancer patients. Only in-frame clones appear in the TCRdb table, and some are missing; sequencing was by immunoSEQ multiplex PCR. Seen here are about 180,000 clones, almost 90% observed once, and the top ten hold about 1.4%. Unmatched junction bases numbered 2, after V lost 2 bases and J lost 3 bases. The germline V gene encodes CDR1 SGHDT and CDR2 YYEEEE. CDR3 length: 13 residues. The chain employs TRBV5-6 and TRBJ2-7, with 7 bases lining up with TRBD1. Sequencing was done on a sample of blood. The clonotype was recovered from a woman in her 50s in good health. The CDR3 sequence is CASSFYRGYEQYF. Here the CDR3 DNA reads TGTGCCAGCAGCTTCTACAGGGGCTACGAGCAGTACTTC.